This TCR beta chain emerged from a study of blood T cell repertoires in COVID-19. Trimming stripped 0 bases from V and 10 bases from J, with 14 bases between. There are 15 residues in the CDR3. CDR1 is SGHRS, CDR2 YFSETQ, per germline. Authors' analysis steps: Amplifying reference gene primers gave estimates of nucleated cell counts. This table comes from immunoSEQ multiplex PCR, and its TCRdb copy is limited to in-frame clones, with some not included. The V and J calls and clone size were taken over from that table, and D and trimming were inferred from the DNA. The sample consists of about 250,000 clones, about 80% of them appearing once.

The sequenced sample was peripheral blood. The gene calls are TRBV5-1 and TRBJ1-6; TRBD1 is a possible D gene (5 bases). The clonotype originates from a man of 80 years or more with acute or convalescent COVID-19. The CDR3 loop reads CASSLASGKGSPLHF. DNA for the CDR3: TGCGCCAGCAGCTTGGCCTCAGGGAAAGGCTCACCCCTCCACTTT. The full variable domain, in which reference TRBV5-1 and TRBJ1-6 provide the parts outside the CDR3, is KAGVTQTPRYLIKTRGQQVTLSCSPISGHRSVSWYQQTPGQGLQFLFEYFSETQRNKGNFPGRFSGRQFSNSRSEMNVSTLELGDSALYLCASSLASGKGSPLHFGNGTRLTVT.